The 10 T cell receptor beta chains below all came from one sample that was sequenced in a study of Ad26.COV2.S vaccination and SARS-CoV-2 variants. As for treatment: approximately 18 received Ad26.COV2.S at low or high dose, single or two shots; about 5 received placebo; per-sample allocation not given. It was on day 63 after the first vaccine or placebo injection that samples were taken. Clones were sequenced by immunoSEQ multiplex PCR, and TCRdb holds only the in-frame ones, with some missing. The sample has approximately 450,000 clones; 75% to 95% are singletons. This material consisted of peripheral blood, taken in a trial of Ad26.COV2.S vaccine versus placebo. Receptors were obtained from a person between 18 and 65 years old who received the Ad26.COV2.S COVID-19 vaccine or a placebo.

The chain carries TRBV4-1 and TRBJ2-5; no firm D call. Germline V gene lookup returns CDR1 MGHRA and CDR2 YSYEKL. Trimming removed 4 bases from V and 1 base from J, with 7 bases in between. The CDR3 totals 13 residues. Here the CDR3 DNA reads TGCGCCAGCAGCCGAGCAGGCCAAGAGACCCAGTACTTC. Translating it yields CASSRAGQETQYF.

The J gene is TRBJ2-5, the V gene TRBV11-3, with D possibly matching TRBD2 (6 bases). The CDR3 length is 15 residues. Trimming took 2 bases from V and 2 from J, leaving 12 bases between them. Germline loops: CDR1 SGHNT, CDR2 YENEEA. Written as DNA, the CDR3 is TGTGCCAGCAGCTTAAGGACTGCGGGGCAAGAGACCCAGTACTTC. Protein: CASSLRTAGQETQYF. Filled out from reference TRBV11-3 and TRBJ2-5, the complete variable domain reads EAGVVQSPRYKIIEKKQPVAFWCNPISGHNTLYWYLQNLGQGPELLIRYENEEAVDDSQLPKDRFSAERLKGVDSTLKIQPAELGDSAVYLCASSLRTAGQETQYFGPGTRLLVL.

The rearrangement joins TRBV30 to TRBJ1-2; tentatively, D is TRBD1 (6 bases). This CDR3 contains 13 residues. Trimming cost V 5 bases and J 2 bases, with 12 bases left between them. Germline assignment: CDR1 GTSNPN and CDR2 SVGIG (reference sequence). In DNA form, the CDR3 reads TGTGCCTGGGGACAGCCTGGGAACTATGGCTACACCTTC. Translation gives CAWGQPGNYGYTF. Complete variable domain (other parts from reference TRBV30 and TRBJ1-2): SQTIHQWPATLVQPVGSPLSLECTVEGTSNPNLYWYRQAAGRGLQLLFYSVGIGQISSEVPQNLSASRPQDRQFILSSKKLLLSDSGFYLCAWGQPGNYGYTFGSGTRLTVV.

This clone was counted between two and nine times. The chain has TRBV6-5 and TRBJ1-6, with D unclear. The CDR3 loop spans 14 amino acids. V was clipped by 7 bases and J by 2 bases, with 9 bases between them. Germline CDR1 and CDR2: MNHEY and SVGAGI. This chain's CDR3 is CASKREAYNSPLHF. CDR3 bases: TGTGCCAGCAAAAGGGAAGCCTATAATTCACCCCTCCACTTT.

The rearrangement joins TRBV6-2 or TRBV6-3 to TRBJ2-1; the match to TRBD2 covers 11 bases. The CDR3 sequence is 16 residues long. Trimming at V came to 5 bases and at J to 3 bases, leaving 6 bases not matched to a gene. Germline V gene lookup returns CDR1 MNHEY and CDR2 SVGEGT. CDR3 residues: CASSRLTSGIYNEQFF. The CDR3 nucleotides read TGTGCCAGCAGTCGGCTGACTAGCGGGATCTACAATGAGCAGTTCTTC.

The rearrangement uses TRBV2 and TRBJ2-7, with D unclear. V lost 5 bases and J lost 3, with 11 bases in between. From germline, CDR1 is SNHLY and CDR2 FYNNEI. The CDR3 extends over 13 amino acids. CDR3 in DNA: TGTGCCAGCAGTACCGGATCTTTCTACGAGCAGTACTTC. Translated, it gives CASSTGSFYEQYF.

The chain recombines TRBV14 with TRBJ2-3, with no clear D. This CDR3 is built from 15 residues. V shed 0 bases and J shed 0 bases, with 7 bases lying between them. Germline loops: CDR1 SGHDN, CDR2 FVKESK. The chain's CDR3 is CASSQEEPSTDTQYF. In DNA, the CDR3 is TGTGCCAGCAGCCAAGAGGAACCTAGCACAGATACGCAGTATTTT.

As concerns this clone: At the DNA level, this CDR3 is encoded by other sequences in the same sample as well. V is TRBV6-2 or TRBV6-3 and J is TRBJ2-7; D might be TRBD1 or TRBD2, each matching 6 bases. V was clipped by 0 bases and J by 4 bases, with 10 bases between them. Per germline, CDR1 MNHEY and CDR2 SVGEGT. The CDR3 totals 14 residues. As DNA, the CDR3 is TGTGCCAGCAGTTACTCTGGGGGGCTGTACGAGCAGTACTTC. It yields the protein CASSYSGGLYEQYF.

The rearrangement uses TRBV12-3 or TRBV12-4 and TRBJ1-6; 7 bases align to TRBD1. CDR3 length: 13 residues. V shed 6 bases, J shed 7 bases, and the junction held 3 bases outside the gene matches. The CDR3 DNA follows: TGTGCCAGCAGCCGGGACAGCAATTCACCCCTCCACTTT. Translation: CASSRDSNSPLHF.

The chain uses TRBV9 and TRBJ2-1; D perhaps matches TRBD2 (6 bases). Trimming took 2 bases from V and 9 from J, leaving 18 bases between them. CDR1 is SGDLS, CDR2 YYNGEE, per germline. The CDR3 contains 15 residues. The CDR3 loop is CASSVLSDAGSEQFF. CDR3 in DNA: TGTGCCAGCAGCGTTCTGAGCGACGCCGGGAGTGAGCAGTTCTTC.